The 25 T cell receptor beta chains given below trace back to one sample, sequenced in a study of cytomegalovirus exposure and HLA in healthy donors. The PCR contained 60 Vbeta and 13 Jbeta primers. TCRdb's copy holds only in-frame clones and misses some; the assay was immunoSEQ multiplex PCR. The sample has some 150,000 clones; about 78% are singletons. Sequenced material: PBMCs. The receptors originated from a man over 45 in good health and CMV-seropositive.

The J gene is TRBJ2-3, the V gene TRBV11-1; D call uncertain. Germline values: CDR1 SGHAT, CDR2 FQDESV (reference sequence). The length of the CDR3 is 11 residues. V lost 5 bases and J lost 2, with 2 bases in between. The CDR3 sequence is CASSLTDTQYF. CDR3 nucleotides: TGTGCCAGCAGCCTCACAGATACGCAGTATTTT.

The V call is TRBV5-1, the J call TRBJ1-2; the D is unclear. CDR3 length equals 16 residues. Trimming cost V 0 bases and J 2 bases, with 14 bases left between them. The germline V gene encodes CDR1 SGHRS and CDR2 YFSETQ. The CDR3 coding sequence is TGCGCCAGCAGCTTGGCCTTGGCGGCAGCCAACTATGGCTACACCTTC. Its protein product is CASSLALAAANYGYTF.

This clone was seen more than once but under ten times. The V gene is TRBV7-9, the J gene TRBJ1-1; no reliable D call. The length of the CDR3 is 11 residues. Trimming cost V 3 bases and J 6 bases, with 5 bases left between them. Germline CDR1 and CDR2: SEHNR and FQNEAQ (reference sequence). The CDR3 region is CASSFSAEAFF. In nucleotides, the CDR3 is TGTGCCAGCAGCTTTAGCGCTGAAGCTTTCTTT.

The chain combines TRBV5-1 with TRBJ1-1, with TRBD1 matching over 7 bases. J gave up 9 bases and V 4 bases, and 15 bases lay outside the gene matches. The CDR3 spans 15 residues. Germline CDR1 reads SGHRS; CDR2 reads YFSETQ. The CDR3: CASSPPTPGTDKAFF. The CDR3 nucleotides are TGCGCCAGCAGCCCCCCTACCCCCGGGACAGACAAAGCTTTCTTT. The entire variable domain, with the rest obtained from reference TRBV5-1 and TRBJ1-1, is as follows: KAGVTQTPRYLIKTRGQQVTLSCSPISGHRSVSWYQQTPGQGLQFLFEYFSETQRNKGNFPGRFSGRQFSNSRSEMNVSTLELGDSALYLCASSPPTPGTDKAFFGQGTRLTVV.

V usage is TRBV2 and J usage is TRBJ2-1; 7 nucleotides align to TRBD2. The CDR3 contains 12 residues. The V segment lost 3 bases and the J segment 15 bases; nucleotides outside the gene matches: 8. Germline loops: CDR1 SNHLY, CDR2 FYNNEI. CDR3: CASSDPAGAWFF. The CDR3 DNA reads as TGTGCCAGCAGTGACCCTGCGGGAGCTTGGTTCTTC. Looking up the rest from reference TRBV2 and TRBJ2-1 gives the full variable domain: EPEVTQTPSHQVTQMGQEVILRCVPISNHLYFYWYRQILGQKVEFLVSFYNNEISEKSEIFDDQFSVERPDGSNFTLKIRSTKLEDSAMYFCASSDPAGAWFFGPGTRLTVL.

This chain links TRBV5-1 with TRBJ1-2; D perhaps matches TRBD1 (6 bases). Trimming shortened V by 2 bases and J by 2 bases, and 19 bases separated the two germline ends. The CDR3 extends over 17 amino acids. CDR1 and CDR2 (germline): SGHRS, YFSETQ. The CDR3 nucleotides are TGCGCCAGCAGCTTTGTCCCAGCGGGACAATTGAACTATGGCTACACCTTC. Residues: CASSFVPAGQLNYGYTF.

V gene TRBV4-1 combines with J gene TRBJ2-1; 13 bases match TRBD2. Germline CDR1 and CDR2: MGHRA and YSYEKL. The CDR3 runs to 16 residues. Trimming took 0 bases from V and 10 from J; bases not matched to a gene: 6. The CDR3 region has the DNA TGCGCCAGCAGCCAAGAAACACTAGCGGGGGGGCAAGAGCAGTTCTTC. It specifies CASSQETLAGGQEQFF.

Regarding this clone: The sample holds other DNA sequences that translate to the same CDR3. The chain recombines TRBV7-2 with TRBJ1-2; 7 bases align to TRBD1. Germline V CDR1 and CDR2: SGHTA, FQGNSA. V lost 1 base and J lost 2; bases outside the gene matches: 4. There are 15 residues in the CDR3. As DNA, the CDR3 is TGTGCCAGCAGCTTAGATCGACAGGGAAACTATGGCTACACCTTC. This sequence encodes CASSLDRQGNYGYTF.

This rearrangement joins TRBV7-9 to TRBJ2-1; 13 positions agree with TRBD2. Germline-derived CDR1 and CDR2 are SEHNR and FQNEAQ (reference sequence). The CDR3 consists of 17 residues. J gave up 6 bases and V 3 bases, and 8 bases lay outside the gene matches. CDR3 sequence: CASSFTSGRAGINEQFF. CDR3 in DNA: TGTGCCAGCAGCTTTACTAGCGGGAGGGCCGGGATCAATGAGCAGTTCTTC. Using reference TRBV7-9 and TRBJ2-1 for the parts outside the CDR3, the full variable domain is DTGVSQNPRHKITKRGQNVTFRCDPISEHNRLYWYRQTLGQGPEFLTYFQNEAQLEKSRLLSDRFSAERPKGSFSTLEIQRTEQGDSAMYLCASSFTSGRAGINEQFFGPGTRLTVL.

This chain uses TRBV7-8 with TRBJ2-7; D is undetermined. The CDR3 is 14 amino acids. Per the germline V gene, CDR1 is SGHVS and CDR2 is FQNEAQ. The V gene lost 1 base and the J gene lost 0 bases, with 7 bases spanning the gap. CDR3 nucleotide sequence: TGTGCCAGCAGCTTAGATATTGTCTCCTACGAGCAGTACTTC. Protein sequence: CASSLDIVSYEQYF.

The chain employs TRBV19 and TRBJ1-4; 7 bases map to TRBD1. In germline, CDR1 is LNHDA, CDR2 SQIVND (reference sequence). The CDR3 has 14 amino acids. Unmatched junction bases numbered 9, after V lost 7 bases and J lost 7 bases. The CDR3 region has the DNA TGTGCCAGTAAGGTAGTAGGGGGCGGTGAAAAACTGTTTTTT. This gives the protein CASKVVGGGEKLFF.

This clone was seen more than once but under ten times. The rearrangement links TRBV6-6 to TRBJ1-2, with a possible D match to TRBD1 (6 bases). Per the germline V gene, CDR1 is MNHNY and CDR2 is SVGAGI (reference sequence). With 4 bases removed from V and 6 bases from J, the gap between germline ends came to 15 bases. This CDR3 contains 14 residues. CDR3 region: CASSSGHIYHGYTF. CDR3 DNA: TGTGCCAGCAGTTCGGGACACATCTACCATGGCTACACCTTC.

V gene TRBV7-2 combines with J gene TRBJ1-1; weak D call: TRBD1 (5 bases). The CDR3 has 14 residues. V gave up 1 base and J gave up 5 bases, with 11 bases separating them. The germline V gene has CDR1 SGHTA and CDR2 FQGNSA. CDR3 sequence: CASSLDFAGTEAFF. The DNA for the CDR3 is TGTGCCAGCAGCTTAGATTTTGCAGGGACTGAAGCTTTCTTT.

The count of this clone is one. The chain joins TRBV4-1 to TRBJ1-5, with D possibly being TRBD1 (6 bases). The V end was cut by 1 base, the J end by 6 bases, with 16 bases between. The CDR3 is made up of 16 amino acids. Germline-derived CDR1 and CDR2 are MGHRA and YSYEKL. CDR3 sequence: CASSQVGGGRGQPQHF. In DNA, the CDR3 is TGCGCCAGCAGCCAAGTGGGCGGGGGCAGGGGTCAGCCCCAGCATTTT.

This chain joins TRBV7-3 and TRBJ2-1, with TRBD1 as a possible D gene (6 bases). This CDR3 has 18 amino acids. V was cut by 3 bases and J by 5 bases, with 23 bases left in between. The germline V gene encodes CDR1 SGHTA and CDR2 FQGTGA. This chain's CDR3 is CASSFEPRGTTTDNEQFF. CDR3 sequence (DNA): TGTGCCAGCAGCTTCGAACCTAGGGGGACCACCACCGACAATGAGCAGTTCTTC.

To note about this clone: A junction end diverges from the germline sequence, so it may reflect a read error. The chain links TRBV5-1 to TRBJ1-1; TRBD1 matches at 8 bases. This CDR3 is 20 amino acids long. The germline V gene encodes CDR1 SGHRS and CDR2 YFSETQ. CDR3 sequence: CASSLVALRQGSLMNTEASF. The CDR3 region has the DNA TGCGCCAGCAGCTTGGTGGCTTTGAGACAGGGGAGTTTGATGAACACTGAAGCTTCCTTT.

This chain joins TRBV27 and TRBJ1-1, with 7 nucleotides matching TRBD1. With V trimmed by 3 bases and J by 2 bases, 3 bases remained unmatched. The CDR3 consists of 14 residues. Germline V gene sequence: CDR1 MNHEY, CDR2 SMNVEV (reference sequence). The CDR3 loop is CASSFTGANTEAFF. CDR3 sequence (DNA): TGTGCCAGCAGTTTCACAGGGGCCAACACTGAAGCTTTCTTT.

This chain uses TRBV7-7 with TRBJ2-5; 7 nucleotides match TRBD1. Germline V lookup: CDR1 SSHAT, CDR2 FNYEAQ (reference sequence). This CDR3 is 14 amino acids long. Unmatched junction bases numbered 7, after V lost 4 bases and J lost 5 bases. The CDR3 sequence: CASSSNRGGETQYF. DNA of the CDR3: TGTGCCAGCAGCTCGAACAGGGGTGGTGAGACCCAGTACTTC.

This chain connects TRBV5-1 to TRBJ1-1; 10 positions agree with TRBD1. Trimming cost V 4 bases and J 3 bases; bases outside gene matches: 3. From germline, CDR1 is SGHRS and CDR2 YFSETQ. This CDR3 is built from 14 residues. CDR3 nucleotide sequence: TGCGCCAGCAGCGCTGGACAGGGGGACACTGAAGCTTTCTTT. Its protein is CASSAGQGDTEAFF. Full variable domain (rest looked up from reference TRBV5-1 and TRBJ1-1): KAGVTQTPRYLIKTRGQQVTLSCSPISGHRSVSWYQQTPGQGLQFLFEYFSETQRNKGNFPGRFSGRQFSNSRSEMNVSTLELGDSALYLCASSAGQGDTEAFFGQGTRLTVV.

The J gene is TRBJ1-3, the V gene TRBV6-5; the match to TRBD1 covers 8 bases. Germline V gives CDR1 MNHEY, CDR2 SVGAGI. The CDR3 has 14 residues. V shed 7 bases and J 7 bases; nucleotides not matched to a gene: 9. CDR3 in DNA: TGTGCCAGCACCTCGCCAGGGGGCCTGAACACCATATATTTT. Translated: CASTSPGGLNTIYF.

This clone has more than one count but fewer than ten. The V call is TRBV4-3, the J call TRBJ1-1; D call uncertain. Germline CDR1 and CDR2: LGHNA and YSLEER. The CDR3 is made up of 10 amino acids. V lost 5 bases to trimming and J lost 8 bases, with 6 bases between them. The CDR3 region has the DNA TGCGCCAGCAGCTTGGCCGAAGCTTTCTTT. This codes for CASSLAEAFF.

Written as DNA, the CDR3 is TGTGCCAGCAGCGCAAAGCGGGGCTCGGTGAACACTGAAGCTTTCTTT. Translating it yields CASSAKRGSVNTEAFF. The genes are TRBV11-3 and TRBJ1-1; TRBD1 might be the D (5 bases). V gave up 5 bases and J gave up 0 bases, with 16 bases separating them. The CDR3 spans 16 residues. The germline CDR1 and CDR2 sequences are SGHNT and YENEEA.

The chain links TRBV6-6 to TRBJ1-1; TRBD1 agrees at 7 bases. CDR3 length: 13 residues. Trimming at V came to 10 bases and at J to 10 bases, leaving 15 bases not matched to a gene. Germline V gene sequence: CDR1 MNHNY, CDR2 SVGAGI (reference sequence). CDR3 DNA sequence: TGTGCCATAGGCGAGACAGGGCCATCGGGAGCTTTCTTT. It encodes CAIGETGPSGAFF.

This chain connects TRBV7-2 to TRBJ1-1, with 7 bases aligning to TRBD1. V lost 5 bases to trimming and J lost 0 bases; unmatched junction nucleotides: 6. Germline CDR1 SGHTA, CDR2 FQGNSA. The CDR3 has 15 residues. CDR3 sequence: CASSPHRGMNTEAFF. The CDR3 DNA sequence: TGTGCCAGCAGCCCCCACAGGGGAATGAACACTGAAGCTTTCTTT.

The chain couples TRBV9 to TRBJ1-1; the match to TRBD1 covers 10 bases. CDR3 length: 12 amino acids. Germline values: CDR1 SGDLS, CDR2 YYNGEE. V trimming: 6 bases; J trimming: 10 bases; junction bases outside the gene matches: 6. The CDR3 spells CASNGQGGRAFF. CDR3 nucleotides: TGTGCCAGCAACGGACAGGGGGGGCGAGCTTTCTTT.